The rows below give T cell receptor beta chains drawn from one sample of a study of T-cell reconstitution after alpha-beta-depleted transplantation in children. MiXCR, run by TCRdb on the PCR reads, gives a single entry per CDR3 protein. The sample has some 260,000 distinct CDR3 sequences, roughly 25% seen once; the top ten hold 4.8%. This material consisted of PBMCs, mostly from graft donor cells, taken 360 days after TCRalphabeta/CD19-depleted stem cell transplant. All receptors derive from a female patient between 2 and 15 years old who had a stem cell transplant for congenital amegakaryocytic thrombocytopenia, so the T cells may come from the graft donor. CDR3s include the opening cysteine and the closing phenylalanine or tryptophan. D genes are given only for firm matches. Not all rows give a size; the values are once, few, many and, for expanded clones, a class.

CASSQSSSPQSYEQYF | TGTGCCAGCAGTCAAAGCTCGAGTCCTCAGTCCTACGAGCAGTACTTC | TRBJ2-7 | . | TRBV12-3/TRBV12-4 | many
CASSKRIHSYSNQPQHF | TGTGCCAGCAGCAAACGAATCCACTCGTATAGCAATCAGCCCCAGCATTTT | TRBJ1-5 | . | TRBV6-5 | .
CSAGTQADTQYF | TGCAGTGCTGGCACCCAGGCAGATACGCAGTATTTT | TRBJ2-3 | . | TRBV20-1 | .
CASSSGAGRDTQYF | TGTGCCAGCAGCTCAGGGGCGGGTCGAGATACGCAGTATTTT | TRBJ2-3 | . | TRBV5-5 | few
CASSPRGRGVMSSSFTEAFF | TGTGCCAGCAGCCCCCGGGGTAGGGGGGTGATGTCTTCCTCTTTTACTGAAGCTTTCTTT | TRBJ1-1 | . | TRBV11-2 | .
CASSFALVADEQYF | TGTGCCAGCAGCTTCGCGTTGGTAGCCGACGAGCAGTACTTC | TRBJ2-7 | . | TRBV3-1 | .
CASSPARVGNNNEQFF | TGTGCCAGCAGCCCAGCCAGGGTTGGAAACAACAATGAGCAGTTCTTC | TRBJ2-1 | . | TRBV28 | .
CASSQELTAQETQYF | TGTGCCAGCAGCCAAGAGCTGACAGCCCAAGAGACCCAGTACTTC | TRBJ2-5 | . | TRBV3-1 | few
CASSPSVAGGNTDTQYF | TGTGCCAGCTCACCATCGGTAGCGGGGGGAAACACAGATACGCAGTATTTT | TRBJ2-3 | TRBD2 | TRBV18 | few
CANSPWAVAREAFF | TGTGCCAACAGTCCCTGGGCGGTCGCGCGTGAAGCTTTCTTT | TRBJ1-1 | . | TRBV12-3/TRBV12-4 | .
CASSQDPGHPALHF | TGTGCCAGCAGCCAAGACCCGGGACATCCAGCCCTCCACTTT | TRBJ1-6 | . | TRBV3-1 | few
CASAGTVSCTF | TGTGCCAGCGCCGGGACCGTTAGTTGCACCTTC | TRBJ1-2 | . | TRBV12-3/TRBV12-4 | .
CASTLGLANTGELFF | TGTGCCAGCACCCTCGGACTAGCGAACACCGGGGAGCTGTTTTTT | TRBJ2-2 | TRBD2 | TRBV12-3/TRBV12-4 | many
CSARTRSSYNEQFF | TGCAGTGCTAGGACACGGAGCTCCTACAATGAGCAGTTCTTC | TRBJ2-1 | . | TRBV20-1 | many
CASSQSDRKELFF | TGCGCCAGCAGCCAATCGGATCGTAAAGAACTGTTTTTT | TRBJ1-4 | . | TRBV5-1 | few
CASSFGQAYEQYF | TGCGCCAGCAGCTTTGGACAGGCCTACGAGCAGTACTTC | TRBJ2-7 | TRBD1 | TRBV5-1 | many
CASGLVGGPTDTQYF | TGTGCTAGTGGTTTGGTAGGAGGACCCACAGATACGCAGTATTTT | TRBJ2-3 | . | TRBV12-5 | .
CASGGKGAYEQYF | TGTGCCAGCGGCGGCAAGGGGGCCTACGAGCAGTACTTC | TRBJ2-7 | . | TRBV2 | few
CASSLNGGYNYGYTF | TGTGCCAGCAGTTTAAACGGGGGGTACAACTATGGCTACACCTTC | TRBJ1-2 | . | TRBV27 | many
CSERGVPYNEQFF | TGCAGTGAACGGGGGGTACCCTACAATGAGCAGTTCTTC | TRBJ2-1 | TRBD2 | TRBV20-1 | once
CASSGQRLQHF | TGTGCCAGCAGTGGCCAGCGACTCCAGCATTTT | TRBJ1-5 | . | TRBV28 | .
CASRQGVGETQYF | TGTGCCAGCAGACAGGGAGTAGGGGAGACCCAGTACTTC | TRBJ2-5 | . | TRBV7-2 | .
CASSPQFDTDTQYF | TGTGCCAGCAGTCCCCAGTTCGATACAGATACGCAGTATTTT | TRBJ2-3 | . | TRBV2 | once
CASSPTGEPEETHYF | TGTGCCAGCAGCCCGACAGGGGAGCCGGAAGAGACCCATTACTTC | TRBJ2-5 | TRBD1 | TRBV3-1 | .
CSARDLAGPYEQYF | TGCAGTGCTAGAGATCTTGCGGGGCCGTACGAGCAGTACTTC | TRBJ2-7 | . | TRBV20-1 | .
CASSYSLGVRRNTIYF | TGTGCCAGCAGTTACTCGTTAGGGGTCCGTCGAAACACCATATATTTT | TRBJ1-3 | . | TRBV6-5 | .
CAISESEGSSEAFF | TGTGCCATCAGTGAGTCGGAGGGGTCCTCCGAAGCTTTCTTT | TRBJ1-1 | . | TRBV10-3 | .
CSARSGAMNTEAFF | TGCAGTGCTAGGTCCGGGGCTATGAACACTGAAGCTTTCTTT | TRBJ1-1 | . | TRBV20-1 | .
CATYPGQLRVQPQHF | TGCGCCACTTACCCGGGACAGCTGAGGGTTCAGCCCCAGCATTTT | TRBJ1-5 | TRBD1 | TRBV5-1 | .
CASSLRDPDTQYF | TGTGCCAGCAGCTTACGGGACCCAGATACGCAGTATTTT | TRBJ2-3 | . | TRBV7-3 | many
CASTSPGQGRHEQFF | TGTGCCAGCACTTCACCGGGACAGGGGAGACATGAGCAGTTCTTC | TRBJ2-1 | TRBD1 | TRBV6-5 | .
CSARAQGDHEQYF | TGCAGTGCTAGAGCCCAGGGGGACCACGAGCAGTACTTC | TRBJ2-7 | TRBD1 | TRBV20-1 | .
CASSQASPTVGEQFF | TGTGCCAGCAGCCAAGCCTCCCCTACGGTGGGTGAGCAGTTCTTC | TRBJ2-1 | . | TRBV4-2 | few
CASSMHSNTEAFF | TGTGCCAGTAGTATGCACAGCAACACTGAAGCTTTCTTT | TRBJ1-1 | . | TRBV19 | .
CASSHPSGGATDTQYF | TGTGCCAGCAGTCACCCGAGCGGGGGGGCTACAGATACGCAGTATTTT | TRBJ2-3 | TRBD2 | TRBV6-5 | few
CASSGQGLTEAFF | TGTGCCAGCAGCGGACAGGGGCTCACTGAAGCTTTCTTT | TRBJ1-1 | TRBD1 | TRBV9 | few
CATQQGSGNTIYF | TGTGCGACCCAACAGGGCTCTGGAAACACCATATATTTT | TRBJ1-3 | . | TRBV21-1 | few
CASSVSYNEKLFF | TGTGCCAGCAGCGTTAGTTACAATGAAAAACTGTTTTTT | TRBJ1-4 | . | TRBV13 | few
CATDPDTGELFF | TGTGCCACCGATCCGGACACCGGGGAGCTGTTTTTT | TRBJ2-2 | . | TRBV12-3/TRBV12-4 | many
CSARDLARVSPLHF | TGCAGTGCTAGAGATCTTGCAAGGGTTTCACCCCTCCACTTT | TRBJ1-6 | . | TRBV20-1 | many
CASSQRPSGGASYEQYF | TGCGCCAGCAGCCAAAGGCCCTCAGGGGGCGCGTCGTACGAGCAGTACTTC | TRBJ2-7 | TRBD1 | TRBV4-1 | many
CASSENGGGVNEQYF | TGTGCCAGCAGTGAAAATGGTGGGGGGGTGAACGAGCAGTACTTC | TRBJ2-7 | TRBD2 | TRBV2 | .
CSARDGRLEPYEQYF | TGCAGTGCTAGAGACGGGAGACTCGAGCCCTACGAGCAGTACTTC | TRBJ2-7 | . | TRBV20-1 | .
CASSPGALRTDTQYF | TGTGCCAGCAGCCCAGGTGCGCTTCGCACAGATACGCAGTATTTT | TRBJ2-3 | . | TRBV11-3 | few
CASSPPSGDPYNEQFF | TGTGCCAGCAGCCCACCCTCCGGGGACCCCTACAATGAGCAGTTCTTC | TRBJ2-1 | . | TRBV6-2/TRBV6-3 | .
CASSAGQGINIQYF | TGCGCCAGCAGCGCGGGACAGGGGATTAACATTCAGTACTTC | TRBJ2-4 | TRBD1 | TRBV5-1 | .
CSVETGEYYEQFF | TGCAGCGTTGAAACGGGGGAGTATTATGAGCAGTTCTTC | TRBJ2-1 | . | TRBV29-1 | few
CASWRQGVHEQYF | TGTGCCAGCTGGAGACAGGGGGTCCACGAGCAGTACTTC | TRBJ2-7 | TRBD1 | TRBV12-3/TRBV12-4 | many
CSAMGLAGVELFF | TGCAGTGCCATGGGACTAGCGGGAGTGGAGCTGTTTTTT | TRBJ2-2 | TRBD2 | TRBV20-1 | .
CSARVPDRRGEQYF | TGCAGTGCTAGAGTCCCGGACAGGAGGGGCGAGCAGTACTTC | TRBJ2-7 | . | TRBV20-1 | few
CASSQDFTLAVYEQYF | TGCGCCAGCAGCCAAGATTTTACGCTAGCGGTATACGAGCAGTACTTC | TRBJ2-7 | TRBD2 | TRBV4-1 | .
CASSLDPRYNEQFF | TGTGCCAGCAGCTTAGATCCCCGGTACAATGAGCAGTTCTTC | TRBJ2-1 | . | TRBV7-2 | few
CSVTGRARYGYTF | TGCAGCGTTACAGGGAGGGCTCGGTATGGCTACACCTTC | TRBJ1-2 | . | TRBV29-1 | .
CASSSPQDTQYF | TGTGCCAGCAGTTCCCCCCAAGATACGCAGTATTTT | TRBJ2-3 | . | TRBV28 | few
CSVEGTAGETQYF | TGCAGCGTTGAAGGGACAGCTGGAGAGACCCAGTACTTC | TRBJ2-5 | . | TRBV29-1 | many
CASSLARGTQQGATF | TGTGCCAGCAGCTTAGCGCGGGGTACCCAACAGGGTGCGACCTTC | TRBJ1-2 | . | TRBV11-2 | few
CSAGSPGQGTDTQYF | TGCAGCGCCGGATCCCCGGGACAGGGCACAGATACGCAGTATTTT | TRBJ2-3 | TRBD1 | TRBV29-1 | few